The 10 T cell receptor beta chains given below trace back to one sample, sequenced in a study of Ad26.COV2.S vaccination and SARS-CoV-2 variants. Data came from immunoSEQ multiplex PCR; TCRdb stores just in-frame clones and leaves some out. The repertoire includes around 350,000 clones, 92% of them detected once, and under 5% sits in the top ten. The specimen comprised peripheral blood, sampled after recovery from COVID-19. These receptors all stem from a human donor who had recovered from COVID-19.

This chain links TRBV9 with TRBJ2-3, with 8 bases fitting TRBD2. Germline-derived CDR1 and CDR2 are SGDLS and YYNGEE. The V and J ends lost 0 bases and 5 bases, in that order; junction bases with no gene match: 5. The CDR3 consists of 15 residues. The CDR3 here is CASSVEGSGVDTQYF. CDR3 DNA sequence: TGTGCCAGCAGCGTAGAGGGTAGCGGGGTAGATACGCAGTATTTT.

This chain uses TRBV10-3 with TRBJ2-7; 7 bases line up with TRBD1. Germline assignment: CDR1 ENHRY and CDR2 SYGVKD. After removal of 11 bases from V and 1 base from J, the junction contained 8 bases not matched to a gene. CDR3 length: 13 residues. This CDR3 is CAANPGQSYEQYF. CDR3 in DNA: TGTGCCGCAAACCCGGGACAGTCCTACGAGCAGTACTTC.

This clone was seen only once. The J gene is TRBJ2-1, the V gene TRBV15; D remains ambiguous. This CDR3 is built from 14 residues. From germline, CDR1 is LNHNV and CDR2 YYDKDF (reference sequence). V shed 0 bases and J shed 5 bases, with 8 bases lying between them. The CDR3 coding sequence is TGTGCCACCAGCAGAGAGGACCCTAACAATGAGCAGTTCTTC. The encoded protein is CATSREDPNNEQFF.

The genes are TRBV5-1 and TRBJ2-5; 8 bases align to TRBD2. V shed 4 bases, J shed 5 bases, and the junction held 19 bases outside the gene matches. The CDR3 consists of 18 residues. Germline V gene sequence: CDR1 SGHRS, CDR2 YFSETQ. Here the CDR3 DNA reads TGCGCCAGCAGCCTGAAACGTGGTGGAGGCGGGGGGTCCGAGACCCAGTACTTC. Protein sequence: CASSLKRGGGGGSETQYF.

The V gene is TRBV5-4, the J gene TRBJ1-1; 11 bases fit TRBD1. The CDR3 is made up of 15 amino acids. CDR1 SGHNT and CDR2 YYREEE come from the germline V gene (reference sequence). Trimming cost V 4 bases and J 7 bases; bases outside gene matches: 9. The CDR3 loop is CASSQPGQGVNEAFF. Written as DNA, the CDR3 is TGTGCCAGCAGCCAACCGGGACAGGGGGTAAATGAAGCTTTCTTT.

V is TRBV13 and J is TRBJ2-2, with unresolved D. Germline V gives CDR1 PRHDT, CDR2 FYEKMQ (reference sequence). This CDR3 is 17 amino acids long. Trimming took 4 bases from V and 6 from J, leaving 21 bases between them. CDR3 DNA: TGTGCCAGCAGCTCATTTTTCAGTCGCATAGCCGCCGGGGAGCTGTTTTTT. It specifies CASSSFFSRIAAGELFF. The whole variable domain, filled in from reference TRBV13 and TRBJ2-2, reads AAGVIQSPRHLIKEKRETATLKCYPIPRHDTVYWYQQGPGQDPQFLISFYEKMQSDKGSIPDRFSAQQFSDYHSELNMSSLELGDSALYFCASSSFFSRIAAGELFFGEGSRLTVL.

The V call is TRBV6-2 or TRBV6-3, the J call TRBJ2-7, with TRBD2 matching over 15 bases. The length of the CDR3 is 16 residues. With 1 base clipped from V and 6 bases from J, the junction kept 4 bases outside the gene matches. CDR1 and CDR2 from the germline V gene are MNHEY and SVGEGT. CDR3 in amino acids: CASSYWTSGGASEQYF. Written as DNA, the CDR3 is TGTGCCAGCAGTTACTGGACTAGCGGGGGGGCTAGCGAGCAGTACTTC.

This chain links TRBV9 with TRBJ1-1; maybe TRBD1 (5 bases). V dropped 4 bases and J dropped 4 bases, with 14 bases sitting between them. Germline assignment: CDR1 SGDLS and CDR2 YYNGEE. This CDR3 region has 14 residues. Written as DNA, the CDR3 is TGTGCCAGCAGCCCGGAGGGGAAGACCACTGAAGCTTTCTTT. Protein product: CASSPEGKTTEAFF.

CDR3 bases: TGTGCCAGCAGCCCCTGGCGCGGAGGAGACTATGGCTACACCTTC. It is translated as CASSPWRGGDYGYTF. This chain joins TRBV6-2 or TRBV6-3 and TRBJ1-2; the D is unclear. CDR1 is MNHEY, CDR2 SVGEGT, per germline. The CDR3 runs 15 residues. Trimming removed 6 bases at V and 3 bases at J, with 17 bases between.

The CDR3 DNA follows: TGCGCCAGCAGCTTGGCCGTTGGGGAGACCGGGGAGCTGTTTTTT. Its translation: CASSLAVGETGELFF. The J gene is TRBJ2-2, the V gene TRBV5-1; the D gene is possibly TRBD2 (5 bases). The CDR3 is 15 residues long. Trimming stripped 0 bases from V and 5 bases from J, with 11 bases between. Per germline, CDR1 SGHRS and CDR2 YFSETQ. The variable domain in full, with the rest retrieved from reference TRBV5-1 and TRBJ2-2, is KAGVTQTPRYLIKTRGQQVTLSCSPISGHRSVSWYQQTPGQGLQFLFEYFSETQRNKGNFPGRFSGRQFSNSRSEMNVSTLELGDSALYLCASSLAVGETGELFFGEGSRLTVL.